These 2 T cell receptor beta chains were sequenced from one sample in a study of preoperative IRX-2 immunotherapy in early breast cancer. Treatment given: preoperative locoregional IRX-2 cytokine immunotherapy. Method: immunoSEQ multiplex PCR; TCRdb's copy keeps in-frame clones and lacks some. The sample lists tens of thousands of clones; almost 90% were seen once. Sampling was carried out from a patient treated with IRX-2 immunotherapy. The source is a human donor with breast cancer.

V and J are TRBV28 and TRBJ1-6; TRBD1 might be the D (5 bases). Trimming removed 4 bases at V and 5 bases at J, with 6 bases between. From germline, CDR1 is MDHEN and CDR2 SYDVKM. This CDR3 comprises 13 residues. This CDR3 is CASSWGDNSPLHF. The CDR3 DNA is TGTGCCAGCAGTTGGGGGGATAATTCACCCCTCCACTTT.

The gene calls are TRBV11-2 and TRBJ1-1; unclear D gene. The CDR3 extends over 15 amino acids. Germline V gives CDR1 SGHAT, CDR2 FQNNGV. Trimming cost V 2 bases and J 4 bases, with 14 bases left between them. CDR3 in DNA: TGTGCCAGCAGCTTAATAGGGTACGCGGGCACTGAAGCTTTCTTT. It is translated as CASSLIGYAGTEAFF. The variable domain in full, completed from reference TRBV11-2 and TRBJ1-1, reads EAGVAQSPRYKIIEKRQSVAFWCNPISGHATLYWYQQILGQGPKLLIQFQNNGVVDDSQLPKDRFSAERLKGVDSTLKIQPAKLEDSAVYLCASSLIGYAGTEAFFGQGTRLTVV.